This T cell receptor (beta chain) was observed in a study of CD8+ T cells in alopecia areata (dated by TCRdb to the late 2010s). Regarding the complete study: The treated patients took part in an open-label pilot trial in which moderate-to-severe alopecia areata was treated with oral tofacitinib at 5 to 10 mg twice daily. Patients stayed on tofacitinib for 6 to 18 months and then had 6 months of follow-up off drug so that delayed response and recurrence could be assessed. For the treated patients, the SALT score, which quantifies what percentage of scalp surface area is affected, served as the measure of disease severity. To study T cell clonal expansion in alopecia areata, the researchers applied high-throughput TCRbeta sequencing to both the C3H/HeJ mouse model and human patients. On the human side, TCRbeta sequencing was run on scalp tissue and on sorted CD4+ and CD8+ peripheral blood T cells from healthy controls and from alopecia areata patients with either patchy or totalis/universalis disease. Biopsies were taken from tofacitinib-treated patients at baseline and again at 4 and 24 weeks into treatment, and several of those patients also had a later scalp biopsy. Scalp clonality was compared among normal scalp (n=4), patchy alopecia areata scalp (n=8), and alopecia totalis/universalis scalp (n=8). RNA came from the PAXgene miRNA kit for fixed scalp, the miRNeasy kit for PBMCs, and the RNeasy kit for mouse skin. Amplification of TCRbeta CDR3 regions was done by immunoSEQ multiplex PCR using 35 Vbeta forward primers and 13 Jbeta reverse primers. Results and caveats for the whole study, not just this receptor: Many expanded lesional clones persisted in scalp and blood during tofacitinib treatment, which may partly explain relapse after stopping treatment. Shared TCR sequences between patients were less evident than in mice, which may be partly attributable to HLA diversity in the patient population. Because the treated cohort was small and included a single nonresponder, larger studies are needed to assess links between baseline CD8+ expansion and response. Compared with normal scalp, lesional scalp had higher clonality and more expanded CD8+ clones, particularly in alopecia totalis/universalis, a pattern that suggests antigenic drive. Tofacitinib significantly decreased scalp clonality and the number of expanded CD8+ clones among the top 100 scalp clones. Resident alphabeta T cells in normal human skin are also sequenced, complicating scalp TCR repertoire analysis, unlike mouse skin dominated by gammadelta T cells.

Per the publication, the treatment or condition label means: oral pan-JAK inhibitor, 5-10 mg twice daily. Lesional scalp punch biopsies and peripheral blood were collected from alopecia areata patients. PBMCs were isolated by density centrifugation and stained for CD3, CD4 and CD8, after which CD4+ and CD8+ T cells were sorted on a FACSAria. Worth noting for this clone: Its antigen is still unknown. There are no base qualities to consult, and no much larger clone falls within one base.

To prepare the library, the immunoSEQ multiplex PCR assay was applied. To provide template for TCR sequencing, every sample had RNA extracted and reverse transcribed into cDNA. First-strand cDNA was synthesized with SuperScript III using a 2:1 mix of oligo-dT and random hexamers. A synthetic immune receptor repertoire was used to assess amplification bias, and residual bias was removed computationally. Turning to the authors' computational methods: Raw reads were preprocessed to remove errors, and CDR3 was defined according to IMGT conventions as the region from the conserved cysteine to phenylalanine. Clonality was calculated as 1 minus Shannon entropy normalized by log2 of the number of productive unique TCRs. Whether scalp clones were CD4 or CD8 was inferred by matching scalp TCRbeta sequences against CD4 and CD8 repertoires sorted from blood. The source is immuneACCESS, and TCRdb retained only in-frame sequences with V and J called. Part of the clones is not carried over; for the studies checked, unresolved V genes explain less than half of this, and the remainder is unexplained. That table supplies the V and J calls and clone size; D and trimming were determined from the DNA. For this sample the table gives roughly 220,000 clones, of which approximately 38% were detected only once. The ten largest clones capture 0.48% of the sample.

The germline V gene yields SGHAT for CDR1 and FQNNGV for CDR2. V is pruned by 3 bases and J by 0 bases, leaving 5 bases of the junction without a gene match. Including cysteine and phenylalanine, the CDR3 has 15 amino acids. Left in the record is the CDR3 DNA by itself, 45 bases read in frame from the first base. Sample: CD4+ T cells sorted from blood, taken at approximately week 30, from a patient treated with tofacitinib. The chain is assembled from TRBV11-2 and TRBJ2-7, with 7 central nucleotides matching TRBD1. The source is a human donor with alopecia areata. CDR3 protein: CASSLGTGVSYEQYF. The sequence in DNA is TGTGCCAGCAGCTTGGGAACAGGGGTCTCCTACGAGCAGTACTTC.